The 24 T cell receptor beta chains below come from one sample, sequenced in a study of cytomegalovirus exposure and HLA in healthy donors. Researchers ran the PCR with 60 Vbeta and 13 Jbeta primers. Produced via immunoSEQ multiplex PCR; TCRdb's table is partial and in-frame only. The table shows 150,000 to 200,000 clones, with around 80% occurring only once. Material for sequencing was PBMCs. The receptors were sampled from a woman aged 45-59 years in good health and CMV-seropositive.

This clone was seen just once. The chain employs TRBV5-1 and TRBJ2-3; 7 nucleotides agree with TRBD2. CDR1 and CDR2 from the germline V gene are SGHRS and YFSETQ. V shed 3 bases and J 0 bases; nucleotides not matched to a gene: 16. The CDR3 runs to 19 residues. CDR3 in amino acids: CASSWGAGTTKLSTDTQYF. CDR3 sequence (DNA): TGCGCCAGCAGCTGGGGAGCCGGGACTACGAAACTTAGCACAGATACGCAGTATTTT.

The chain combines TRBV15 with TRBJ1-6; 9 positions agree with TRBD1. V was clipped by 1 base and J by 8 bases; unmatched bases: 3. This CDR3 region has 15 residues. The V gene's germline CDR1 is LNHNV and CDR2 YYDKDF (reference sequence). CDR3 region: CATSRGTGVYSPLHF. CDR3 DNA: TGTGCCACCAGCAGAGGGACAGGGGTATATTCACCCCTCCACTTT.

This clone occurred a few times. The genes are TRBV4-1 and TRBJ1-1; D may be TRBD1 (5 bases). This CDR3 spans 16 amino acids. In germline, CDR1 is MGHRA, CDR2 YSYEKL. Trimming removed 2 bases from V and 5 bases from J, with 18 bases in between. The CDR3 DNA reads TGCGCCAGCAGCCAAAAAGGAGGGGACTGGAGGACTGAAGCTTTCTTT. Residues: CASSQKGGDWRTEAFF.

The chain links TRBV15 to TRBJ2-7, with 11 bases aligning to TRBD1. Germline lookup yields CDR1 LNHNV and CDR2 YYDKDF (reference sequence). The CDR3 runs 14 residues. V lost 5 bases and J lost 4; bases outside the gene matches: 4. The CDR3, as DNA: TGTGCCACCAGCGCCGGGACAGGGGGTTACGAGCAGTACTTC. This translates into CATSAGTGGYEQYF.

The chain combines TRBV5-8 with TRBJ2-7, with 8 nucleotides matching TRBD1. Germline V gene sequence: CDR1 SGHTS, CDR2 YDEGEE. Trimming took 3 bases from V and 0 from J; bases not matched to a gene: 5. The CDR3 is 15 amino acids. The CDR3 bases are TGTGCCAGCAGCTACGACAGGGGAAACTCCTACGAGCAGTACTTC. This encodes CASSYDRGNSYEQYF.

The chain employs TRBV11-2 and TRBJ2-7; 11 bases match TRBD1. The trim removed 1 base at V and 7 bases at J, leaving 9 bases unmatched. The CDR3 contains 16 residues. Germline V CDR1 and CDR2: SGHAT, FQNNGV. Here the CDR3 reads CASSLVGQGGPLEQYF. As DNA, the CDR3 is TGTGCCAGCAGCTTAGTGGGACAGGGGGGTCCCCTGGAGCAGTACTTC.

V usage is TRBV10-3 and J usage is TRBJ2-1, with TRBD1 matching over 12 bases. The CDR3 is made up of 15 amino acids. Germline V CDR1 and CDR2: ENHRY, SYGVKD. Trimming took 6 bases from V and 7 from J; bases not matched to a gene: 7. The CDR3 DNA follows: TGTGCCATCAGAGGTGGGACAGGGGGCGGGAATGAGCAGTTCTTC. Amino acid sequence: CAIRGGTGGGNEQFF.

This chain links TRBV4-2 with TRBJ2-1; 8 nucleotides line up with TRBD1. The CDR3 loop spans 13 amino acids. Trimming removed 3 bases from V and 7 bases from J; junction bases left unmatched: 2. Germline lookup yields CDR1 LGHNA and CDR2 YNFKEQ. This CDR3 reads CASSHDRGNEQFF. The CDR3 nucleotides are TGTGCCAGCAGCCACGACAGGGGAAATGAGCAGTTCTTC.

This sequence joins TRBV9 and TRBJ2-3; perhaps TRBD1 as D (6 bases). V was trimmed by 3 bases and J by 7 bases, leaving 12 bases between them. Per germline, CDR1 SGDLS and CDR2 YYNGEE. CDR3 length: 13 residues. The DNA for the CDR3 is TGTGCCAGCAGCGATTTAGGGGGATATACGCAGTATTTT. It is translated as CASSDLGGYTQYF.

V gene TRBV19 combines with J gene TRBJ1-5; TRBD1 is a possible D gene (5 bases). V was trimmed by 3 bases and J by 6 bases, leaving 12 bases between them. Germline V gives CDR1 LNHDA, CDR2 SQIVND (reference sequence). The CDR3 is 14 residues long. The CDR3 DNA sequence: TGTGCCAGTAGTATGGGGGGGTTTAGTCAGCCCCAGCATTTT. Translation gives CASSMGGFSQPQHF.

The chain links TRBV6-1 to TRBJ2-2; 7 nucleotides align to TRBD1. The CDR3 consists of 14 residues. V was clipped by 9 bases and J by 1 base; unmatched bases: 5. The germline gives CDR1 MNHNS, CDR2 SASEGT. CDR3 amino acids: CASARQGNTGELFF. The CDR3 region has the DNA TGTGCCAGTGCACGACAGGGGAACACCGGGGAGCTGTTTTTT.

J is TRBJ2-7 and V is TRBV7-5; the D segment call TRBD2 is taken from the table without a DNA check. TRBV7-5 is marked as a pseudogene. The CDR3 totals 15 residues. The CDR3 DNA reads TGTGCCAGAAGCCCCAACTCAGGACTAGGATACGAGCAGTACTTC. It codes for CARSPNSGLGYEQYF.

CDR3 loop: CASSFPGAYEQYF. The CDR3 coding sequence is TGTGCCAGCAGCTTCCCCGGGGCCTACGAGCAGTACTTC. The chain employs TRBV7-9 and TRBJ2-7, with D possibly matching TRBD2 (5 bases). CDR3 length: 13 residues. Germline V gene sequence: CDR1 SEHNR, CDR2 FQNEAQ (reference sequence). V was pared by 3 bases and J by 2 bases, with 8 bases between.

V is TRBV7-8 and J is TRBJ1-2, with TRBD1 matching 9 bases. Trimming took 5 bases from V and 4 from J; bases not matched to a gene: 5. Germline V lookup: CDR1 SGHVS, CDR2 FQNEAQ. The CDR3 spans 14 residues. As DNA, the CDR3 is TGTGCCAGCAGCCCGCTGACAGGGGGCTATGGCTACACCTTC. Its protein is CASSPLTGGYGYTF.

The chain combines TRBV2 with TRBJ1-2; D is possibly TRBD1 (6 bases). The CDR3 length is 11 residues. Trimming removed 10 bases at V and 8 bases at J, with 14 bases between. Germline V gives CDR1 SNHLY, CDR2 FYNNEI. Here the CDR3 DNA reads TGTGCCACTAAGGGGGGGCGAGGCTACACCTTC. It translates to CATKGGRGYTF.

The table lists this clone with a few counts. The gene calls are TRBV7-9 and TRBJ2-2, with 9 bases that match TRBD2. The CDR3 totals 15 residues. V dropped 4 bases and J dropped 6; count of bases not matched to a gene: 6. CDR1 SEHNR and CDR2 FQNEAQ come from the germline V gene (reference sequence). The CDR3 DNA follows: TGTGCCAGCAGCTCGCGGGGGGGCCTGGCCGGGGAGCTGTTTTTT. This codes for CASSSRGGLAGELFF.

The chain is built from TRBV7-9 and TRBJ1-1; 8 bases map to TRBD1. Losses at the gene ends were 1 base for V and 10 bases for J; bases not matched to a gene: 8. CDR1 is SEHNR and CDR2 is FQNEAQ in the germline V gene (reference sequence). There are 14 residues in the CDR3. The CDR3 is CASSLGGQVHIAFF. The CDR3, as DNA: TGTGCCAGCAGCTTAGGGGGACAGGTGCATATAGCTTTCTTT.

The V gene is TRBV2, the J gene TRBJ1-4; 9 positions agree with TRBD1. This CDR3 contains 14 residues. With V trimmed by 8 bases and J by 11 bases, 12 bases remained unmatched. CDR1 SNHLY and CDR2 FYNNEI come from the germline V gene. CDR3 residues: CASLGTGSMGKLFF. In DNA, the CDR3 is TGTGCCAGCCTCGGGACAGGGTCCATGGGGAAACTGTTTTTT.

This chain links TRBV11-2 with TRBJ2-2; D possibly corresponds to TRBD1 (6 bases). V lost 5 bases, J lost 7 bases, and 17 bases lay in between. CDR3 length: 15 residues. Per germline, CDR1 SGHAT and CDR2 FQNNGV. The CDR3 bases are TGTGCCAGCAGCCGCCGCAGGGGCTGGGACGGGGAGCTGTTTTTT. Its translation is CASSRRRGWDGELFF.

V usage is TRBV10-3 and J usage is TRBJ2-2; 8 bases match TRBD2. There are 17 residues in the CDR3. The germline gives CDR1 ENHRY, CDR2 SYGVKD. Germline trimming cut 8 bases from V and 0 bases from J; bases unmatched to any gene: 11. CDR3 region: CAIASNSGGTNTGELFF. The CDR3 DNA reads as TGTGCCATCGCTTCCAATTCGGGGGGGACGAACACCGGGGAGCTGTTTTTT.

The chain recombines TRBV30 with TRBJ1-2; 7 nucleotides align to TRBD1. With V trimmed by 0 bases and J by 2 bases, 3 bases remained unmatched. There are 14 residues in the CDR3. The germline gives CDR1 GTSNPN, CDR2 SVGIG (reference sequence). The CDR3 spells CAWSVSGGNYGYTF. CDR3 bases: TGTGCCTGGAGTGTGTCAGGGGGGAACTATGGCTACACCTTC. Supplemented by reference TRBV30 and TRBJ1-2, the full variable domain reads SQTIHQWPATLVQPVGSPLSLECTVEGTSNPNLYWYRQAAGRGLQLLFYSVGIGQISSEVPQNLSASRPQDRQFILSSKKLLLSDSGFYLCAWSVSGGNYGYTFGSGTRLTVV.

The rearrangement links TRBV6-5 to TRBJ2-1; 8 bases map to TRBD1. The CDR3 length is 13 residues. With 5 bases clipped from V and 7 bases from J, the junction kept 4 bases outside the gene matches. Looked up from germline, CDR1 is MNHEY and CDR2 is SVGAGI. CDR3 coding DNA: TGTGCCAGCAGTCGCCAGGGGGCGAATGAGCAGTTCTTC. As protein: CASSRQGANEQFF.

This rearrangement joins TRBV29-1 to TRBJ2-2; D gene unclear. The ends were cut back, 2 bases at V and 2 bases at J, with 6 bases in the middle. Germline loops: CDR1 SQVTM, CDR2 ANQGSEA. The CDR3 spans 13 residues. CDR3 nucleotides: TGCAGCGTTGAACCAGTTAACACCGGGGAGCTGTTTTTT. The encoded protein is CSVEPVNTGELFF.

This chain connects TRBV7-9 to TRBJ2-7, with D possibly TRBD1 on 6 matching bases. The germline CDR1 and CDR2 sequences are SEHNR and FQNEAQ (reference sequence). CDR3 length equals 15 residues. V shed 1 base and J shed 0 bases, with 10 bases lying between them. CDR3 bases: TGTGCCAGCAGCTTAGTAGGGACACCCTCCTACGAGCAGTACTTC. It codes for CASSLVGTPSYEQYF.